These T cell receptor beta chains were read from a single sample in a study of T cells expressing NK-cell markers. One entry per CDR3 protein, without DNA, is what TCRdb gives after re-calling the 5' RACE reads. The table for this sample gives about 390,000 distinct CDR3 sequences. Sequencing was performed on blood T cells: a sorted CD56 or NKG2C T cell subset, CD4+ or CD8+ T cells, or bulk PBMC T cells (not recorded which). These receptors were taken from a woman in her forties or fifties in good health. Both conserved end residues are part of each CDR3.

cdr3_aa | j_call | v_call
CASSPTRTTQYF | TRBJ2-3 | TRBV27
CASSHPNRVTEAFF | TRBJ1-1 | TRBV4-1
CASSLALGPWADTQYF | TRBJ2-3 | TRBV12-3/TRBV12-4
CAISEWTGRYEQYF | TRBJ2-7 | TRBV10-3
CAIRPTSGSRVGELFF | TRBJ2-2 | TRBV10-3
CASSPRTPEADTQYF | TRBJ2-3 | TRBV7-9
CAWGQGEYNQPQHF | TRBJ1-5 | TRBV30
CASSPDRGKGEAFF | TRBJ1-1 | TRBV7-3
CASSSQAMYNEQFF | TRBJ2-1 | TRBV9
CSVSRVLTRDTQYF | TRBJ2-3 | TRBV29-1
CSARASAGGFRGGYTF | TRBJ1-2 | TRBV20-1
CASSPTSEGHNEQFF | TRBJ2-1 | TRBV6-2/TRBV6-3
CASSQDSTTGELFF | TRBJ2-2 | TRBV4-2
CSVSTGVIGELFF | TRBJ2-2 | TRBV29-1
CASSVRRWYQETQYF | TRBJ2-5 | TRBV25-1
CASSSEMPGQGYTGELFF | TRBJ2-2 | TRBV11-2
CASSRSLAGWDEQFF | TRBJ2-1 | TRBV2
CASIGSSYNSPLHF | TRBJ1-6 | TRBV25-1
CSAGWGNEQFF | TRBJ2-1 | TRBV20-1
CASSRSGPMGTDTQYF | TRBJ2-3 | TRBV12-3/TRBV12-4
CASSQQGTEAFF | TRBJ1-1 | TRBV4-1
CASSLFHRGGLAKNIQYF | TRBJ2-4 | TRBV11-2
CASTDLDRAHGANVLTF | TRBJ2-6 | TRBV5-8
CASSQAGRNNEQFF | TRBJ2-1 | TRBV18
CASSLFREEGREQFF | TRBJ2-1 | TRBV5-1
CASSGSNEQFF | TRBJ2-1 | TRBV25-1
CAISESNVPHEQYF | TRBJ2-7 | TRBV10-3